This TCR beta chain was captured in a study of blood T cell repertoires in COVID-19. Study at large: COVID-19 samples, acute and convalescent, were from the United States, Italy and Spain.

Per the study methods: Reference gene primer amplification yielded estimated nucleated cell counts. Generated by immunoSEQ multiplex PCR, the TCRdb table keeps only in-frame clones and is missing some. Clone size and V and J calls were adopted from that table, with D and trimming inferred from the DNA. The table shows more than 20,000 clones, with approximately 87% occurring only once. Germline CDR1 SGHNT, CDR2 YYREEE (reference sequence). The CDR3 sequence is 15 residues long. V lost 4 bases and J 0 bases, leaving 8 bases between the germline ends. Comment on this clone: Within the sample, other DNA sequences also encode this same CDR3.

V gene TRBV5-4 combines with J gene TRBJ1-6; no clear D gene. The sequencing input was peripheral blood. This TCR derives from a human donor in a cohort sampled during active COVID-19. This chain's CDR3 is CASSQLSSYNSPLHF. CDR3 nucleotide sequence: TGTGCCAGCAGCCAACTGAGCTCCTATAATTCACCCCTCCACTTT.